Presented here are 17 T cell receptor beta chains from one specimen sequenced in a study of blood T cell repertoires in COVID-19. Produced via immunoSEQ multiplex PCR; TCRdb's table is partial and in-frame only. The sample includes 300,000 to 500,000 clones, roughly 90% of them seen just once. Input material: PBMCs or T cells enriched from blood (not recorded which). The receptors shown here come from a woman in her twenties or thirties with acute COVID-19.

The rearrangement links TRBV19 to TRBJ1-5; 9 bases align to TRBD1. Unmatched junction bases numbered 7, after V lost 1 base and J lost 3 bases. The CDR3 extends over 17 amino acids. The germline CDR1 and CDR2 sequences are LNHDA and SQIVND (reference sequence). The CDR3 DNA reads as TGTGCCAGTAGTATAGGCGAAACAGGGGGCAACAATCAGCCCCAGCATTTT. It translates to CASSIGETGGNNQPQHF.

The rearrangement uses TRBV5-6 and TRBJ2-1; 11 nucleotides align to TRBD2. The CDR3 totals 15 residues. V trimming: 0 bases; J trimming: 9 bases; junction bases outside the gene matches: 5. Germline values: CDR1 SGHDT, CDR2 YYEEEE. The CDR3 sequence: CASSLAPTSGTEQFF. As DNA, the CDR3 is TGTGCCAGCAGCTTGGCCCCGACTAGCGGGACTGAGCAGTTCTTC.

This sequence joins TRBV7-6 and TRBJ1-1, with TRBD1 matching over 7 bases. V dropped 1 base and J dropped 8; count of bases not matched to a gene: 1. Germline loops: CDR1 SGHVS, CDR2 FNYEAQ. This CDR3 is built from 12 residues. CDR3 sequence reads: CASSLVGQEAFF. The DNA of the CDR3 is TGTGCCAGCAGCTTAGTGGGACAGGAAGCTTTCTTT. Combining the CDR3 with reference TRBV7-6 and TRBJ1-1 gives the whole variable domain GAGVSQSPRYKVTKRGQDVALRCDPISGHVSLYWYRQALGQGPEFLTYFNYEAQQDKSGLPNDRFSAERPEGSISTLTIQRTEQRDSAMYRCASSLVGQEAFFGQGTRLTVV.

This rearrangement joins TRBV7-2 to TRBJ1-3; D is possibly TRBD1 (6 bases). The V gene's germline CDR1 is SGHTA and CDR2 FQGNSA. The germline V and J ends were trimmed by 1 base and 5 bases, with 15 bases remaining between them. The CDR3 contains 16 residues. The CDR3 sequence is CASSLGAGAERNTIYF. The CDR3 bases are TGTGCCAGCAGCTTAGGGGCAGGGGCGGAAAGAAACACCATATATTTT.

This clone came up once. The V gene is TRBV4-1, the J gene TRBJ1-2; D perhaps matches TRBD1 (6 bases). The germline V and J ends were trimmed by 0 bases and 2 bases, with 7 bases remaining between them. The CDR3 sequence is 14 residues long. In germline, CDR1 is MGHRA, CDR2 YSYEKL. The CDR3 coding sequence is TGCGCCAGCAGCCAAGATCAGGGGAACTATGGCTACACCTTC. Translated, it gives CASSQDQGNYGYTF.

This rearrangement joins TRBV5-1 to TRBJ1-6, with TRBD1 identical over 8 bases. Trimming took 0 bases from V and 10 from J; bases not matched to a gene: 9. This CDR3 is built from 16 residues. The germline V gene has CDR1 SGHRS and CDR2 YFSETQ. The CDR3 DNA sequence: TGCGCCAGCAGCTTGGCCGGGCAGGGGGCAGGATCACCCCTCCACTTT. This encodes CASSLAGQGAGSPLHF.

The chain employs TRBV5-1 and TRBJ2-1; possibly TRBD2 for D (6 bases). The germline V and J ends were trimmed by 8 bases and 7 bases, with 22 bases remaining between them. Germline-derived CDR1 and CDR2 are SGHRS and YFSETQ. CDR3 size: 15 residues. Here the CDR3 DNA reads TGCGCCAGTAGTCAGGAGGGATGGGGAACAAATGAGCAGTTCTTC. This sequence encodes CASSQEGWGTNEQFF.

The chain joins TRBV19 to TRBJ1-1, with unresolved D. Per the germline V gene, CDR1 is LNHDA and CDR2 is SQIVND (reference sequence). CDR3 length: 15 residues. With 3 bases removed from V and 3 bases from J, the gap between germline ends came to 14 bases. In DNA form, the CDR3 reads TGTGCCAGTAGTATCTCTGGGCGGGGAGACACTGAAGCTTTCTTT. Protein: CASSISGRGDTEAFF.

This chain connects TRBV29-1 to TRBJ1-1, with 11 bases matching TRBD1. CDR3 length: 15 amino acids. Germline lookup yields CDR1 SQVTM and CDR2 ANQGSEA. Trimming removed 2 bases from V and 4 bases from J; junction bases left unmatched: 6. The CDR3, as DNA: TGCAGCGTTGAACTTCCTGGGACAGGGGGCACTGAAGCTTTCTTT. This sequence encodes CSVELPGTGGTEAFF.

V and J are TRBV5-1 and TRBJ2-1, with 8 bases lining up with TRBD2. The CDR3 loop spans 17 amino acids. J gave up 0 bases and V 4 bases, and 9 bases lay outside the gene matches. CDR1 is SGHRS and CDR2 is YFSETQ in the germline V gene. As DNA, the CDR3 is TGCGCCAGCAGCGGCCAGGTAGCGGGAAGCTCCTACAATGAGCAGTTCTTC. Translated: CASSGQVAGSSYNEQFF.

This chain's CDR3 is CASSDVKDGDTEAFF. DNA for the CDR3: TGTGCCAGCAGTGACGTCAAAGACGGGGACACTGAAGCTTTCTTT. V is TRBV2 and J is TRBJ1-1, with no clear D. V lost 3 bases, J lost 3 bases, and 14 bases lay in between. CDR1 is SNHLY and CDR2 is FYNNEI in the germline V gene. The length of the CDR3 is 15 residues.

The chain has TRBV5-4 and TRBJ2-7, with TRBD1 as a possible D gene (5 bases). CDR3 length equals 14 residues. V was pared by 0 bases and J by 9 bases, with 16 bases between. CDR1 is SGHNT, CDR2 YYREEE, per germline (reference sequence). DNA of the CDR3: TGTGCCAGCAGCTTGGTTGGGCCCCAGGGTGCGCAGTACTTC. Translation gives CASSLVGPQGAQYF.

The chain uses TRBV5-1 and TRBJ2-7; TRBD2 might be the D (5 bases). Deletions cut 4 bases from V and 4 bases from J, with 18 bases between. This CDR3 is built from 15 residues. CDR1 is SGHRS, CDR2 YFSETQ, per germline. DNA for the CDR3: TGCGCCAGCAGCCACCTGGACTGGCCCCCATACGAGCAGTACTTC. Translation: CASSHLDWPPYEQYF.

The rearrangement joins TRBV4-1 to TRBJ1-4; maybe TRBD1 (6 bases). CDR1 is MGHRA, CDR2 YSYEKL, per germline. V lost 4 bases and J lost 1, with 7 bases in between. The CDR3 has 14 residues. CDR3 protein: CASSLQGTNEKLFF. The CDR3 coding sequence is TGCGCCAGCAGCCTACAGGGAACTAATGAAAAACTGTTTTTT.

This clone was seen once. This chain uses TRBV18 with TRBJ1-4; TRBD1 is a possible D gene (6 bases). V was shortened by 0 bases and J by 7 bases, with 12 bases between the two germline ends. Germline CDR1 is KGHSH and CDR2 is LQKENI. This CDR3 is built from 15 residues. Written as DNA, the CDR3 is TGTGCCAGCTCACCACCGGGGGGGCTAGGTGAAAAACTGTTTTTT. Its protein is CASSPPGGLGEKLFF.

This chain uses TRBV7-6 with TRBJ2-1; 7 bases line up with TRBD2. Germline loops: CDR1 SGHVS, CDR2 FNYEAQ. The CDR3 sequence is 16 residues long. Losses at the gene ends were 1 base for V and 4 bases for J; bases not matched to a gene: 7. The CDR3 sequence: CASSLDSGASYNEQFF. CDR3 sequence (DNA): TGTGCCAGCAGCTTAGACAGCGGGGCTTCATACAATGAGCAGTTCTTC.

This chain uses TRBV19 with TRBJ1-2, with a weak D call TRBD1 (6 bases). Germline V CDR1 and CDR2: LNHDA, SQIVND (reference sequence). CDR3 size: 12 residues. Trimming cost V 4 bases and J 12 bases, with 15 bases left between them. The CDR3 DNA reads as TGTGCCAGTAGTACACTGGACAGTCCGGACACCTTC. This encodes CASSTLDSPDTF.